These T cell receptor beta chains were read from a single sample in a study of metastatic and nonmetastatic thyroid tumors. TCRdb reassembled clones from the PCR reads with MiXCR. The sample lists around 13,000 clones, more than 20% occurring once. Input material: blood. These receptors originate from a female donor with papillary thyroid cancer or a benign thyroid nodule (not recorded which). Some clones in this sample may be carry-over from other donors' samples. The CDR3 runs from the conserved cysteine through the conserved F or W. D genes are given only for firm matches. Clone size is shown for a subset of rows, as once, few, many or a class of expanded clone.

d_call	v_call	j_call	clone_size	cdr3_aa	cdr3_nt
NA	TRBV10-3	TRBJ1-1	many	CAIRAGNEAFF	TGTGCCATCAGGGCGGGCAATGAAGCTTTCTTT
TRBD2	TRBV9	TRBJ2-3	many	CASSVAYIAGGVDTQYF	TGTGCCAGCAGCGTAGCTTATATAGCGGGGGGGGTAGATACGCAGTATTTT
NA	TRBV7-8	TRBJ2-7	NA	CASSDVGVTYEQYF	TGTGCCAGCAGCGACGTGGGGGTCACCTACGAGCAGTACTTC
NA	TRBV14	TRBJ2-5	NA	CASSRTTVPTLAQYF	TGTGCCAGCAGCCGCACGACAGTGCCCACTTTGGCCCAGTACTTC
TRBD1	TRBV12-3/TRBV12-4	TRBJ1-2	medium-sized	CASSDRVYGYTF	TGTGCCAGCAGTGACAGGGTCTATGGCTACACCTTC
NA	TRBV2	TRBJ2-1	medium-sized	CASRPDFYNEQFF	TGTGCCAGCAGACCCGACTTCTACAATGAGCAGTTCTTC
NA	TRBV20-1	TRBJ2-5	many	CSAPRVGEETQYF	TGCAGTGCTCCGAGGGTGGGCGAAGAGACCCAGTACTTC
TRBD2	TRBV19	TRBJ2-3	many	CASSSSGGARDTQYF	TGTGCCAGTAGTTCAAGCGGGGGGGCAAGGGATACGCAGTATTTT
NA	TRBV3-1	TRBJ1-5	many	CASSQDLNQPQHF	TGTGCCAGCAGCCAAGATCTAAATCAGCCCCAGCATTTT
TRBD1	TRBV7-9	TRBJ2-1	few	CASGTDEQFF	TGTGCCAGCGGGACAGACGAGCAGTTCTTC
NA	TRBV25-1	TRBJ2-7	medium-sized	CASSEWGTSLYEQYF	TGTGCCAGCAGTGAATGGGGGACCTCCCTCTACGAGCAGTACTTC
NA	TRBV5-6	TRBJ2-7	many	CASSLGAGRGYEQYF	TGTGCCAGCAGCTTGGGGGCAGGGCGGGGCTACGAGCAGTACTTC
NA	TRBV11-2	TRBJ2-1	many	CASKYLRSSYNEQFF	TGTGCCAGCAAGTATCTCAGGAGCTCCTACAATGAGCAGTTCTTC
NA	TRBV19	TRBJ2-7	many	CASSAGRGPSYEQYF	TGTGCCAGTAGTGCAGGCAGGGGACCTTCCTACGAGCAGTACTTC
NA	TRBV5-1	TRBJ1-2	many	CASSPEPQGKGYTF	TGCGCCAGCAGCCCGGAGCCCCAAGGGAAAGGCTACACCTTC
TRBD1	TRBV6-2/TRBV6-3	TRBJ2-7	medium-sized	CASSYARTGGEYEQYF	TGTGCCAGCAGTTACGCCCGGACAGGGGGCGAGTACGAGCAGTACTTC
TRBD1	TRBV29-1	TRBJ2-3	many	CSVNRGQGTDTQYF	TGCAGCGTCAACAGGGGGCAGGGGACAGATACGCAGTATTTT
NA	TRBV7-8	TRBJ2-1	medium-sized	CASSLSGSYNEQFF	TGTGCCAGCAGCCTCTCGGGGTCCTACAATGAGCAGTTCTTC
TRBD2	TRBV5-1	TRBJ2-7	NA	CASRTSSGEQYF	TGCGCCAGCAGGACTAGCTCTGGGGAGCAGTACTTC
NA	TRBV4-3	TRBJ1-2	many	CASSQTAPGAGGYTF	TGCGCCAGCAGCCAAACCGCTCCGGGGGCGGGAGGCTACACCTTC
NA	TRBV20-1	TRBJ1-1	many	CSARKGRAVPEAFF	TGCAGTGCTAGAAAGGGGCGGGCGGTCCCTGAAGCTTTCTTT
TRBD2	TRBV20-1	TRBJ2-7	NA	CSGIGAGPSSYEQYF	TGCAGTGGAATCGGAGCGGGGCCGAGCTCCTACGAGCAGTACTTC
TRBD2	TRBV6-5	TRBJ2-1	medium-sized	CASSYSPTSGIYNEQFF	TGTGCCAGCAGTTACTCCCCGACTAGCGGGATATACAATGAGCAGTTCTTC
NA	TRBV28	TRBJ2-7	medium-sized	CASRRKRTVASYEQYF	TGTGCCAGCAGACGGAAGAGGACAGTGGCTTCCTACGAGCAGTACTTC
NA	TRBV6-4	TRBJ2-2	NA	CASSDPSVGVCGNTGELFF	TGTGCCAGCAGTGATCCGAGCGTGGGGGTCTGTGGGAACACCGGGGAGCTGTTTTTT
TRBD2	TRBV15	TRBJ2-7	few	CATSRLAGEEQYF	TGTGCCACCAGCCGACTAGCGGGGGAGGAGCAGTACTTC
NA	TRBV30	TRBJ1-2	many	CAWSASGGSNYGYTF	TGTGCCTGGAGCGCCTCTGGAGGGAGCAACTATGGCTACACCTTC
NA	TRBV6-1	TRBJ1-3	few	CASSDPRFTGNTIYF	TGTGCCAGCAGCGACCCCAGGTTCACCGGAAACACCATATATTTT
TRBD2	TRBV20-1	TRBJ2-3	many	CSLFSGGALNTQYF	TGCAGCCTTTTTAGCGGGGGGGCCCTAAATACGCAGTATTTT
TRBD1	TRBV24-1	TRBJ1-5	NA	CATSDGQGVHSNQPQHF	TGTGCCACCAGTGATGGACAGGGGGTTCATAGCAATCAGCCCCAGCATTTT
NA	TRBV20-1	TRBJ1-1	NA	CSARYNRVTEAFF	TGCAGTGCCAGATATAACAGGGTAACTGAAGCTTTCTTT
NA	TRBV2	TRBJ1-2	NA	CASQDGRANYGYTF	TGTGCCAGTCAGGACGGCCGAGCTAACTATGGCTACACCTTC
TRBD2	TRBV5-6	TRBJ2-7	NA	CASSLAEWEGEQYF	TGTGCCAGCAGCTTGGCCGAGTGGGAGGGCGAGCAGTACTTC
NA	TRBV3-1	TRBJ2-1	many	CASSHLGGEQFF	TGTGCCAGCAGCCACCTAGGAGGTGAGCAGTTCTTC
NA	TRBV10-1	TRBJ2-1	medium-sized	CASSKDRSYNEQFF	TGCGCCAGCTCCAAGGACCGCTCCTACAATGAGCAGTTCTTC
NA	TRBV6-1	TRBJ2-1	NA	CASRPCQGGQFF	TGTGCCAGCAGACCGTGCCAGGGTGGGCAGTTCTTC
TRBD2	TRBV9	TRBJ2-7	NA	CASSVSTGGGFEQYF	TGTGCCAGCAGCGTATCGACGGGCGGGGGATTCGAGCAGTACTTC
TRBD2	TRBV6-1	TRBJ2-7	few	CASRAEAGADEQYF	TGTGCCAGCAGGGCTGAAGCGGGAGCGGACGAGCAGTACTTC
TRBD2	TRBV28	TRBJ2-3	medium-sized	CASQMGGSTDTQYF	TGTGCCAGCCAGATGGGGGGGAGCACAGATACGCAGTATTTT
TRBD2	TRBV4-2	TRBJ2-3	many	CASSPKTSGSKADTQYF	TGTGCCAGCAGCCCCAAGACTAGCGGGAGTAAGGCAGATACGCAGTATTTT
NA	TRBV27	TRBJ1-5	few	CASSLFRTDNQPQHF	TGTGCCAGCAGTTTATTTCGAACAGACAATCAGCCCCAGCATTTT
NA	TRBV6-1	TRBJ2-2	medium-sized	CASSPQDTGELFF	TGCGCCAGCAGTCCTCAGGACACCGGGGAGCTGTTTTTT
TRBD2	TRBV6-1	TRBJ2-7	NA	CASSGLAGAISYEQYF	TGTGCCAGCAGTGGGCTAGCGGGGGCGATCTCCTACGAGCAGTACTTC
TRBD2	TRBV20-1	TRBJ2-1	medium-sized	CSARLADNEQFF	TGCAGTGCTAGACTAGCGGACAATGAGCAGTTCTTC
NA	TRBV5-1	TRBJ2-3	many	CATSRGGTSTDTQYF	TGCGCCACCAGTAGGGGGGGGACTTCCACAGATACGCAGTATTTT
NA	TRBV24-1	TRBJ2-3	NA	CATSDSTDPGPQDTQYF	TGTGCCACCAGTGATTCCACCGACCCGGGGCCGCAAGATACGCAGTATTTT
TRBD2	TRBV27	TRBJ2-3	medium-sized	CASRLGLAGTDTQYF	TGTGCCAGCAGACTGGGACTAGCGGGCACAGATACGCAGTATTTT
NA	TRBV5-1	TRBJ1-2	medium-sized	CASSLGGPNYGYTF	TGCGCCAGCAGCTTGGGAGGGCCTAACTATGGCTACACCTTC
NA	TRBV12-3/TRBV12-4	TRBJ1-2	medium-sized	CASSLVWQGDGYTF	TGTGCCAGCAGTTTAGTGTGGCAGGGAGATGGCTACACCTTC
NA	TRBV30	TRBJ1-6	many	CAWRRTGSAYNSPLHF	TGTGCCTGGAGGCGCACAGGGAGTGCCTATAATTCACCCCTCCACTTT
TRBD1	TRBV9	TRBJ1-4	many	CASSQGTGTGYDEKLFF	TGTGCCAGCAGCCAAGGAACCGGGACAGGGTACGATGAAAAACTGTTTTTT
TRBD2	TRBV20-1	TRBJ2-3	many	CSAEAPSSGGGDTQYF	TGCAGTGCTGAGGCCCCGAGTAGCGGGGGGGGAGATACGCAGTATTTT
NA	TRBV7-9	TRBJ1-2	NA	CASSLALGDLHGYTF	TGTGCCAGCAGCTTAGCTCTCGGGGACCTTCACGGCTACACCTTC